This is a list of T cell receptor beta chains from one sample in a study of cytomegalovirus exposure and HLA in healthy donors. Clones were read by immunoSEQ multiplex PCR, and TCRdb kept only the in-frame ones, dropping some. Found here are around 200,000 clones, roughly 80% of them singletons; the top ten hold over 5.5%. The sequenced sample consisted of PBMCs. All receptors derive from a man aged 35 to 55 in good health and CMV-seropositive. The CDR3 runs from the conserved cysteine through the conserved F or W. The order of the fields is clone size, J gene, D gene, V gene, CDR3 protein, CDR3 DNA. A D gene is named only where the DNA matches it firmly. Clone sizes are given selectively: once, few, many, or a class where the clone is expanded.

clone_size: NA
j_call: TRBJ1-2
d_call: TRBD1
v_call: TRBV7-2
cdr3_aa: CASSPGDRGTATF
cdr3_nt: TGTGCCAGCAGCCCGGGGGACAGGGGAACCGCCACCTTC

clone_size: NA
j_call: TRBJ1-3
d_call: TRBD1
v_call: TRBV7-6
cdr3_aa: CASSLDRGGSGNTIYF
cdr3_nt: TGTGCCAGCAGCTTAGACAGGGGTGGCTCTGGAAACACCATATATTTT

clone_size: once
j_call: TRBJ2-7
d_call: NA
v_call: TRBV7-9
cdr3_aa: CASSLQDPGYEQYF
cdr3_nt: TGTGCCAGCAGCTTACAGGACCCGGGGTACGAGCAGTACTTC

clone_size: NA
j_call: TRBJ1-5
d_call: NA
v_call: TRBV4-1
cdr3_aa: CASSTQDSPPSNQPQHF
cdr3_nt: TGCGCCAGCAGCACCCAGGACAGTCCTCCTAGCAATCAGCCCCAGCATTTT

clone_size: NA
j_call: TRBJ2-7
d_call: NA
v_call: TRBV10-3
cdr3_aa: CAISESLAGVAHEQYF
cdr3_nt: TGTGCCATCAGTGAGTCGTTAGCAGGGGTTGCCCACGAGCAGTACTTC

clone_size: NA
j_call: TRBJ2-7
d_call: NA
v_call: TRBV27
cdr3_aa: CASARRGVSYEQYF
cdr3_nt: TGTGCCAGCGCACGCAGGGGTGTATCCTACGAGCAGTACTTC

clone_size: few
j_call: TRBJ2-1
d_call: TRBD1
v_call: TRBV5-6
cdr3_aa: CASSRRDRDNEQFF
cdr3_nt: TGTGCCAGCAGTCGCCGGGACAGGGACAATGAGCAGTTCTTC

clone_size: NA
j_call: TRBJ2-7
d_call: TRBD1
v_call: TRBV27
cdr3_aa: CASSTSDRGYEQYF
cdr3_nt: TGTGCCAGCAGTACCTCAGACAGGGGCTACGAGCAGTACTTC

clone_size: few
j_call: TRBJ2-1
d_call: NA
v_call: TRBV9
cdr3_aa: CASSVGGLVNEQFF
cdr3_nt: TGTGCCAGCAGCGTGGGGGGGCTGGTGAATGAGCAGTTCTTC

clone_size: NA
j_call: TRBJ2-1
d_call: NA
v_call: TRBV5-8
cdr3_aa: CASSLALGTLHNEQFF
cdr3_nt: TGTGCCAGCAGCTTGGCCCTAGGGACTCTCCACAATGAGCAGTTCTTC

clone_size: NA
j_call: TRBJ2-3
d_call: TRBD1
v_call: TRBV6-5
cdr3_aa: CASSRPGQGRDTQYF
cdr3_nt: TGTGCCAGCAGTAGACCGGGACAGGGTAGGGATACGCAGTATTTT

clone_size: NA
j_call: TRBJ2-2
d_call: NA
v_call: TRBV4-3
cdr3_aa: CASSQDQGNTGELFF
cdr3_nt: TGCGCCAGCAGCCAAGACCAGGGGAACACCGGGGAGCTGTTTTTT

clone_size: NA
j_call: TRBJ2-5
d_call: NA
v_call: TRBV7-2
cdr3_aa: CAVLGLYQETQYF
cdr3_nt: TGTGCCGTACTCGGACTGTACCAAGAGACCCAGTACTTC

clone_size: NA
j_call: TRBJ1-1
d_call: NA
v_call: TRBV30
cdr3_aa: CAWATIAGGEAFF
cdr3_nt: TGTGCCTGGGCAACCATTGCCGGCGGAGAAGCTTTCTTT

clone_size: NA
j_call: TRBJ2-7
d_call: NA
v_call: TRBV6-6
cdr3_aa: CASSYEGYEQYF
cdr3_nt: TGTGCCAGCAGTTACGAGGGATACGAGCAGTACTTC

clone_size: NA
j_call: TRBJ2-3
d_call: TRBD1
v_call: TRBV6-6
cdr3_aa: CASSPLGQGGTDTQYF
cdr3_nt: TGTGCCAGCAGTCCACTAGGACAGGGGGGAACAGATACGCAGTATTTT

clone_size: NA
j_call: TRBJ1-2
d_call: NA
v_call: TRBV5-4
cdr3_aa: CASSRTDRLSYGYTF
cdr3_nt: TGTGCCAGCAGCCGGACCGACAGGCTGTCCTATGGCTACACCTTC

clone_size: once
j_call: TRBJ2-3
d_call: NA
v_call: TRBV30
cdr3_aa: CAWSRESTDTQYF
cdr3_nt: TGTGCCTGGAGTAGGGAGAGCACAGATACGCAGTATTTT

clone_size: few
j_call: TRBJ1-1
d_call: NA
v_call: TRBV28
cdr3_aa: CASSLEGGISEAFF
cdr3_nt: TGTGCCAGCAGTTTAGAGGGGGGGATTAGTGAAGCTTTCTTT

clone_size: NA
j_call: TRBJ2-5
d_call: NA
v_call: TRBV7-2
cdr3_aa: CASSTRGDSYF
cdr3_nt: TGTGCCAGCAGCACCCGCGGGGATTCGTACTTC

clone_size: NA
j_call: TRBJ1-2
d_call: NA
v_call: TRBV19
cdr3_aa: CASIIGGGRDYGYTF
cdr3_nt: TGTGCCAGTATAATTGGCGGGGGGCGCGACTATGGCTACACCTTC

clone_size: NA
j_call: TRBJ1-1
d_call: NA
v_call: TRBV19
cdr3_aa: CASSIDDSGTEAFF
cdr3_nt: TGTGCCAGTAGTATAGACGACTCCGGCACTGAAGCTTTCTTT